Listed here are 20 T cell receptor beta chains from one sample, sequenced in a study of shared clonotypes between healthy human individuals. Clones were read by immunoSEQ multiplex PCR, and TCRdb kept only the in-frame ones, dropping some. Of about 1 million clones listed, about 84% are singletons. The sample taken for sequencing was memory CD4+ T cells from PBMCs. Specified subset: CD45RA-negative fraction. These receptors were collected from a young man in good health. Some clones in this sample may be carry-over from other donors' samples.

This clone has just a few counts. The junction and the germline gene differ at one end; a read error may be behind it. The rearrangement joins TRBV7-2 to TRBJ2-1, with TRBD1 matching 8 bases. Germline CDR1 is SGHTA and CDR2 is FQGNSA. CDR3 length: 11 residues. The CDR3 region is CASSFGSTGVF. The CDR3 nucleotides are TGTGCCAGCAGCTTCGGGTCGACAGGGGTCTTC.

The rearrangement joins TRBV5-6 to TRBJ2-6; TRBD2 is a possible D gene (6 bases). This CDR3 region has 15 residues. From germline, CDR1 is SGHDT and CDR2 YYEEEE. The V and J ends lost 0 bases and 6 bases respectively, with 10 bases between them. CDR3 protein: CASSLGGDLANVLTF. For the CDR3, the DNA is TGTGCCAGCAGCTTGGGAGGGGACTTGGCCAACGTCCTGACTTTC. The entire variable domain, with the rest obtained from reference TRBV5-6 and TRBJ2-6, is as follows: DAGVTQSPTHLIKTRGQQVTLRCSPKSGHDTVSWYQQALGQGPQFIFQYYEEEERQRGNFPDRFSGHQFPNYSSELNVNALLLGDSALYLCASSLGGDLANVLTFGAGSRLTVL.

This rearrangement joins TRBV2 to TRBJ2-7; perhaps TRBD2 as D (5 bases). This CDR3 region has 13 residues. Looked up from germline, CDR1 is SNHLY and CDR2 is FYNNEI. Trimming removed 2 bases at V and 7 bases at J, with 12 bases between. CDR3 sequence: CASSENPSGEQYF. The DNA of the CDR3 is TGTGCCAGCAGTGAAAATCCCTCGGGAGAGCAGTACTTC.

The chain links TRBV10-3 to TRBJ2-3, with TRBD2 as a possible D gene (6 bases). Looked up from germline, CDR1 is ENHRY and CDR2 is SYGVKD. The CDR3 is 14 amino acids. V lost 6 bases, J lost 5 bases, and 15 bases lay in between. The CDR3 region is CAISLGGGGDTQYF. The CDR3 bases are TGTGCCATCAGCCTCGGGGGAGGAGGAGATACGCAGTATTTT.

The chain employs TRBV7-8 and TRBJ2-1, with 10 bases that match TRBD2. CDR1 is SGHVS, CDR2 FQNEAQ, per germline. Trimming cost V 5 bases and J 5 bases; bases outside gene matches: 9. The CDR3 loop spans 16 amino acids. CDR3 in amino acids: CASSPFRSGRHNEQFF. CDR3 sequence (DNA): TGTGCCAGCAGCCCCTTCCGTAGCGGGAGGCACAATGAGCAGTTCTTC.

The rearrangement joins TRBV2 to TRBJ1-1, with a weak D call TRBD1 (5 bases). This CDR3 has 12 residues. CDR1 and CDR2 from the germline V gene are SNHLY and FYNNEI. With 8 bases removed from V and 5 bases from J, the gap between germline ends came to 12 bases. The CDR3 sequence: CASVQGRTEAFF. In nucleotides, the CDR3 is TGTGCCAGCGTCCAGGGCAGAACTGAAGCTTTCTTT.

The chain carries TRBV7-8 and TRBJ1-1; 10 nucleotides align to TRBD1. Germline CDR1 SGHVS, CDR2 FQNEAQ. This CDR3 has 17 residues. V gave up 5 bases and J gave up 4 bases; unmatched junction bases: 13. Here the CDR3 reads CASSPGGRDRGGTEAFF. For the CDR3, the DNA is TGTGCCAGCAGCCCAGGGGGGAGGGACAGGGGAGGCACTGAAGCTTTCTTT.

The gene calls are TRBV28 and TRBJ2-2, with a weak D call TRBD2 (6 bases). The CDR3 is 16 amino acids. In germline, CDR1 is MDHEN, CDR2 SYDVKM. V was clipped by 6 bases and J by 2 bases, with 16 bases between them. CDR3: CASRIGGDPNTGELFF. CDR3 DNA sequence: TGTGCCAGCAGAATCGGAGGGGACCCAAACACCGGGGAGCTGTTTTTT.

This rearrangement joins TRBV28 to TRBJ1-2, with D unclear. Between the trimmed V and J ends, which lost 3 bases and 7 bases, there was a span of 18 bases. This CDR3 contains 15 residues. Germline V CDR1 and CDR2: MDHEN, SYDVKM. CDR3 loop: CASSLMWAVGAGYTF. Written as DNA, the CDR3 is TGTGCCAGCAGTTTGATGTGGGCGGTGGGAGCTGGCTACACCTTC.

The chain couples TRBV11-2 to TRBJ2-1, with TRBD2 as a possible D gene (6 bases). Deletions cut 4 bases from V and 2 bases from J, with 15 bases between. Germline assignment: CDR1 SGHAT and CDR2 FQNNGV. CDR3 length: 16 amino acids. The CDR3 DNA reads as TGTGCCAGCAGCTCTAGCGCGGGGCTGCCCTACAATGAGCAGTTCTTC. This codes for CASSSSAGLPYNEQFF.

The rearrangement joins TRBV6-1 to TRBJ2-7, with 12 bases aligning to TRBD2. With 7 bases clipped from V and 7 bases from J, the junction kept 11 bases outside the gene matches. Germline CDR1 is MNHNS and CDR2 is SASEGT. The CDR3 sequence is 15 residues long. The chain's CDR3 is CASMSSGRASWEQYF. The CDR3 DNA reads as TGTGCCAGCATGTCTAGCGGGAGGGCCTCGTGGGAGCAGTACTTC.

The V gene is TRBV7-8, the J gene TRBJ2-7; 10 bases are a match to TRBD2. V dropped 0 bases and J dropped 1; count of bases not matched to a gene: 6. CDR1 SGHVS and CDR2 FQNEAQ come from the germline V gene. This CDR3 has 17 amino acids. CDR3 region: CASSLAVSGRTSYEQYF. CDR3 nucleotides: TGTGCCAGCAGCTTAGCGGTTAGCGGGAGGACGTCCTACGAGCAGTACTTC.

This rearrangement joins TRBV9 to TRBJ2-2; D ambiguous. In germline, CDR1 is SGDLS, CDR2 YYNGEE. The length of the CDR3 is 15 residues. The germline V and J ends were trimmed by 1 base and 3 bases, with 10 bases remaining between them. Here the CDR3 reads CASSVRSVDTGELFF. CDR3 nucleotide sequence: TGTGCCAGCAGCGTACGGAGTGTCGACACCGGGGAGCTGTTTTTT.

V and J are TRBV28 and TRBJ2-3; D ambiguous. Between the trimmed V and J ends, which lost 7 bases and 5 bases, there was a span of 16 bases. The CDR3 covers 14 residues. Germline V gene data show CDR1 as MDHEN and CDR2 as SYDVKM. The CDR3 nucleotides read TGTGCCAGCACCCATCGGGCAGTACGAGATACGCAGTATTTT. Translating it yields CASTHRAVRDTQYF.

The CDR3 loop reads CASSAGQAQETQYF. CDR3 sequence (DNA): TGCGCCAGCAGCGCGGGACAGGCGCAAGAGACCCAGTACTTC. This sequence joins TRBV5-1 and TRBJ2-5; TRBD1 aligns across 8 bases. This CDR3 contains 14 residues. The ends lost 4 bases at V and 2 bases at J; junction bases unmatched: 4. In germline, CDR1 is SGHRS, CDR2 YFSETQ.

This clone appeared a few times. This rearrangement joins TRBV7-9 to TRBJ1-1, with 9 bases lining up with TRBD1. The germline CDR1 and CDR2 sequences are SEHNR and FQNEAQ (reference sequence). J lost 5 bases, V lost 5 bases, and 3 bases had no gene match. The CDR3 is 13 amino acids. The CDR3 sequence is CASSRTGETEAFF. The CDR3 DNA is TGTGCCAGCAGCAGGACAGGGGAAACTGAAGCTTTCTTT.

The table lists this clone with a count of one. This chain links TRBV10-2 with TRBJ2-1; the match to TRBD2 covers 10 bases. Germline V gene lookup returns CDR1 WSHSY and CDR2 SAAADI. The CDR3 has 13 amino acids. Unmatched junction bases numbered 4, after V lost 8 bases and J lost 6 bases. This CDR3 reads CASGAGGGNEQFF. In DNA form, the CDR3 reads TGCGCCAGCGGAGCGGGAGGGGGCAATGAGCAGTTCTTC.

This chain joins TRBV28 and TRBJ2-4; weak D call: TRBD2 (7 bases). The germline V gene has CDR1 MDHEN and CDR2 SYDVKM. V shed 7 bases and J shed 3 bases, with 16 bases lying between them. The CDR3 runs to 15 residues. The CDR3 loop reads CASTEGGAGKNIQYF. CDR3 DNA: TGTGCCAGCACGGAAGGGGGGGCGGGCAAAAACATTCAGTACTTC.

This clone occurred once. This chain joins TRBV14 and TRBJ2-1; D gene uncertain. Germline lookup yields CDR1 SGHDN and CDR2 FVKESK. The CDR3 has 12 amino acids. Trimming cost V 0 bases and J 6 bases, with 3 bases left between them. The DNA for the CDR3 is TGTGCCAGCAGCCAAGAATCCAATGAGCAGTTCTTC. Amino acids: CASSQESNEQFF.

As DNA, the CDR3 is TGTGCCAGCAGTTTTGGGACAGGGGCTGGAAACACCATATATTTT. Translating it yields CASSFGTGAGNTIYF. V and J are TRBV28 and TRBJ1-3; TRBD1 matches 10 bases. Germline trimming cut 3 bases from V and 2 bases from J; bases unmatched to any gene: 1. Germline CDR1 reads MDHEN; CDR2 reads SYDVKM. The CDR3 runs to 15 residues.